This TCR beta chain stems from a study of cytomegalovirus exposure and HLA in healthy donors. A few counts support this clone. Use of 60 Vbeta and 13 Jbeta primers characterized the PCR. Profiling relied on immunoSEQ multiplex PCR, and the TCRdb table lists in-frame clones only, not all of them. The table has roughly 110,000 clones, over 65% seen once. V lost 0 bases and J lost 14, with 16 bases in between. The CDR3 runs to 13 residues. CDR1 LGHNA and CDR2 YNFKEQ come from the germline V gene. This receptor was obtained from a woman in her 40s in good health and CMV-seropositive. The rearrangement uses TRBV4-2 and TRBJ1-2; D call uncertain. The source material was PBMCs. CDR3 loop: CASSQDGVTSGTF. CDR3 DNA: TGTGCCAGCAGCCAAGATGGGGTGACTTCGGGGACCTTC.